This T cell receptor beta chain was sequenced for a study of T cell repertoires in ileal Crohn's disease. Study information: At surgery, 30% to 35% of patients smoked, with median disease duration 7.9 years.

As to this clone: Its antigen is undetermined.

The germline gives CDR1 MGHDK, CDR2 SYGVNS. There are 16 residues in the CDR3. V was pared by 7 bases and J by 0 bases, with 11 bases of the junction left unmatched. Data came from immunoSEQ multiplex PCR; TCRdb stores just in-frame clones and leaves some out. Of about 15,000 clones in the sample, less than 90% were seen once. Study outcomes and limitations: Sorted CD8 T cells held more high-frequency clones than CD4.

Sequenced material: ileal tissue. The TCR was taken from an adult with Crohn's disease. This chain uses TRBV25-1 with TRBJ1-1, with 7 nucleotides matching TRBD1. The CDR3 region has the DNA TGTGCCAGCATCCCAGGGCAGGGGGATATGAACACTGAAGCTTTCTTT. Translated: CASIPGQGDMNTEAFF.